This T cell receptor (beta chain) was identified in a study of CXCR3 chemokines and chemotherapy response in bladder cancer. Germline-derived CDR1 and CDR2 are MNHEY and SVGAGI. The CDR3 extends over 14 amino acids. Trimming removed 5 bases from V and 6 bases from J, with 14 bases in between. One entry per CDR3 protein results from TCRdb running MiXCR on the PCR reads. The sample has about 9,000 distinct CDR3 sequences; roughly 23% are singletons. In its sample, this clonotype ranks as medium-sized. The sample was taken from a patient whose treatment included neoadjuvant chemotherapy. This clonotype was sampled from a human donor with bladder cancer that did not respond to neoadjuvant chemotherapy. V is TRBV6-5 and J is TRBJ1-5; D is perhaps TRBD1 (5 bases). The CDR3 sequence is CASSSSGPGQPQHF. CDR3 bases: TGTGCCAGCAGTAGCTCGGGGCCGGGTCAGCCCCAGCATTTT.